This TCR beta chain was recorded in a study of CXCR3-negative and CXCR3-positive naive CD8 T cells. Study-level findings and limits: CXCR3-positive naive cells carried more hydrophobic TRB CDR3s than CXCR3-negative ones.

Each TRB cDNA library was prepared by 5' RACE (with UMI labels). TCRdb reprocessed the 5' RACE reads and reports one entry per CDR3 protein, with no DNA. The sample's table shows approximately 89,000 distinct CDR3 sequences. As to this clonotype: Its antigen is unknown.

The sequenced sample was naive CXCR3+ CD8+ T cells from blood. The subset: CD45RO-CCR7+CD27+CD95- naive CD8+ T cells expressing CXCR3 (TNR3+). This receptor was taken from a human donor in good health. Some clones in this sample may be carry-over from other donors' samples.

Here the CDR3 reads CSAGTSIREQYF. This rearrangement joins TRBV29-1 to TRBJ2-7; TCRdb returns TRBD2, unconfirmable since there is no DNA. Germline-derived CDR1 and CDR2 are SQVTM and ANQGSEA. CDR3 length equals 12 residues.